Below, 21 T cell receptor beta chains from the same sample are listed, as sequenced in a study of T cells after yellow fever vaccination. MiXCR, applied by TCRdb to the 5' RACE reads, yields one record per CDR3 protein. Of 500,000 to 650,000 distinct CDR3 sequences listed, 12% are singletons. The specimen comprised PBMCs, sampled on the day of the yellow fever booster vaccination. The receptors originated from a man in his thirties or forties who received the YFV17D yellow fever vaccine.

The chain joins TRBV7-2 to TRBJ2-2; a possible D gene is TRBD1 (5 bases). Deletions cut 5 bases from V and 4 bases from J, with 14 bases between. The germline V gene has CDR1 SGHTA and CDR2 FQGNSA. The CDR3 loop spans 15 amino acids. DNA of the CDR3: TGTGCCAGCAGCGTACAGGTGTCGGGCACCGGGGAGCTGTTTTTT. As protein: CASSVQVSGTGELFF.

This rearrangement joins TRBV7-9 to TRBJ2-3, with a possible D match to TRBD1 (5 bases). The V gene lost 1 base and the J gene lost 5 bases, with 16 bases spanning the gap. CDR3 length equals 16 residues. The V gene's germline CDR1 is SEHNR and CDR2 FQNEAQ (reference sequence). CDR3: CASSLGLRPQGDTQYF. Written as DNA, the CDR3 is TGTGCCAGCAGCTTAGGATTGCGTCCCCAGGGAGATACGCAGTATTTT.

Ten or more counts support this clonotype. V usage is TRBV24-1 and J usage is TRBJ2-3, with TRBD2 as a possible D gene (6 bases). From germline, CDR1 is KGHDR and CDR2 SFDVKD. V was cut by 4 bases and J by 3 bases, with 19 bases left in between. The CDR3 has 17 residues. This CDR3 reads CATSDTPSAGPTDTQYF. CDR3 DNA: TGTGCCACCAGTGACACCCCCTCGGCGGGGCCAACAGATACGCAGTATTTT.

The V and J genes are TRBV12-3 or TRBV12-4 and TRBJ1-6; 9 bases fit TRBD1. V lost 7 bases, J lost 10 bases, and 11 bases stayed unmatched. This CDR3 has 15 amino acids. DNA of the CDR3: TGTGCCAGCATTCTCACCGGGACAGGGAGATCACCCCTCCACTTT. This encodes CASILTGTGRSPLHF.

This clonotype was detected many times. The gene calls are TRBV2 and TRBJ2-4, with 7 positions matching TRBD2. Germline lookup yields CDR1 SNHLY and CDR2 FYNNEI. The length of the CDR3 is 12 residues. V lost 6 bases to trimming and J lost 7 bases; unmatched junction nucleotides: 3. CDR3 coding DNA: TGTGCCAGCAGCCAGGGAGGGAACATTCAGTACTTC. Its translation is CASSQGGNIQYF. Using reference TRBV2 and TRBJ2-4 for the parts outside the CDR3, the full variable domain is EPEVTQTPSHQVTQMGQEVILRCVPISNHLYFYWYRQILGQKVEFLVSFYNNEISEKSEIFDDQFSVERPDGSNFTLKIRSTKLEDSAMYFCASSQGGNIQYFGAGTRLSVL.

This chain uses TRBV6-1 with TRBJ2-7; tentative D call: TRBD1 (5 bases). This CDR3 has 16 amino acids. Trimming stripped 6 bases from V and 0 bases from J, with 18 bases between. Germline assignment: CDR1 MNHNS and CDR2 SASEGT. CDR3 amino acids: CASSPAVGPISYEQYF. CDR3 coding DNA: TGTGCCAGCAGCCCGGCGGTGGGGCCGATCTCCTACGAGCAGTACTTC.

The genes are TRBV6-2 or TRBV6-3 and TRBJ2-7; TRBD2 matches 7 bases. This CDR3 region has 15 residues. From germline, CDR1 is MNHEY and CDR2 SVGEGT. V was pared by 2 bases and J by 2 bases, with 6 bases of the junction left unmatched. The CDR3 DNA is TGTGCCAGCAGTTACCGGGTTACTAGCGCCTACGAGCAGTACTTC. This sequence encodes CASSYRVTSAYEQYF.

The chain combines TRBV15 with TRBJ2-1; 8 positions agree with TRBD2. CDR3 length: 14 amino acids. V lost 1 base to trimming and J lost 10 bases; unmatched junction nucleotides: 6. The germline V gene has CDR1 LNHNV and CDR2 YYDKDF (reference sequence). CDR3 sequence reads: CATSRGAGGVEQFF. The CDR3 DNA reads TGTGCCACCAGCAGAGGTGCGGGAGGCGTAGAGCAGTTCTTC.

This clonotype has a count of ten or more. The rearrangement links TRBV7-9 to TRBJ1-1; possibly TRBD1 for D (5 bases). CDR3 length: 15 amino acids. Between the trimmed V and J ends, which lost 0 bases and 1 base, there was a span of 9 bases. Per germline, CDR1 SEHNR and CDR2 FQNEAQ (reference sequence). CDR3 in amino acids: CASSLAGLTNTEAFF. The CDR3, as DNA: TGTGCCAGCAGCTTAGCGGGACTTACGAACACTGAAGCTTTCTTT.

J is TRBJ2-7 and V is TRBV18; possibly TRBD1 or TRBD2 for D (5 bases each). V lost 2 bases and J lost 3, with 11 bases in between. The germline gives CDR1 KGHSH, CDR2 LQKENI. The CDR3 is 14 residues long. The CDR3: CASSPGTDVYEQYF. For the CDR3, the DNA is TGTGCCAGCTCACCAGGGACCGACGTCTACGAGCAGTACTTC. The full variable domain, in which reference TRBV18 and TRBJ2-7 provide the parts outside the CDR3, is NAGVMQNPRHLVRRRGQEARLRCSPMKGHSHVYWYRQLPEEGLKFMVYLQKENIIDESGMPKERFSAEFPKEGPSILRIQQVVRGDSAAYFCASSPGTDVYEQYFGPGTRLTVT.

A few counts support this clonotype. The rearrangement uses TRBV7-9 and TRBJ2-1; 8 nucleotides match TRBD1. Per germline, CDR1 SEHNR and CDR2 FQNEAQ (reference sequence). Unmatched junction bases numbered 10, after V lost 0 bases and J lost 9 bases. The CDR3 is 16 amino acids. CDR3 coding DNA: TGTGCCAGCAGCTTAGCGGAGCAGGGGGCGCTTTTTGAGCAGTTCTTC. Its protein is CASSLAEQGALFEQFF.

This clonotype was seen a handful of times. This chain connects TRBV12-3 or TRBV12-4 to TRBJ2-7; D is unresolved. V was pared by 3 bases and J by 5 bases, with 5 bases between. This CDR3 contains 11 residues. The CDR3 sequence: CASSFADEQYF. The CDR3 DNA reads TGTGCCAGCAGTTTTGCGGACGAGCAGTACTTC.

V gene TRBV29-1 combines with J gene TRBJ1-4, with 10 positions matching TRBD1. V lost 7 bases and J lost 5; bases outside the gene matches: 4. The CDR3 contains 13 residues. Germline lookup yields CDR1 SQVTM and CDR2 ANQGSEA. The CDR3 is CSAVTGGNEKLFF. The CDR3 DNA sequence: TGCAGCGCTGTGACAGGGGGCAATGAAAAACTGTTTTTT.

The table lists this clonotype with a few counts. The chain uses TRBV20-1 and TRBJ2-7, with D possibly TRBD2 on 6 matching bases. The germline V gene has CDR1 DFQATT and CDR2 SNEGSKA (reference sequence). V was cut by 5 bases and J by 5 bases, with 22 bases left in between. The CDR3 loop spans 15 amino acids. CDR3 protein: CSAGERRAKGDEQYF. CDR3 nucleotide sequence: TGCAGTGCTGGGGAAAGGAGGGCCAAGGGTGACGAGCAGTACTTC.

This clonotype was seen more than once but under ten times. One end of the junction does not line up with germline, which may come from a read error. This chain joins TRBV20-1 and TRBJ2-1; 7 bases align to TRBD2. The CDR3 length is 16 residues. CDR1 DFQATT and CDR2 SNEGSKA come from the germline V gene (reference sequence). The chain's CDR3 is CCARAVEVGRGNEQFF. The CDR3 DNA sequence: TGCTGTGCTAGAGCGGTTGAAGTTGGGAGGGGTAATGAGCAGTTCTTC.

This clonotype has ten or more counts. This rearrangement joins TRBV18 to TRBJ2-5, with D unclear. Trimming shortened V by 2 bases and J by 7 bases, and 5 bases separated the two germline ends. This CDR3 spans 11 amino acids. The germline CDR1 and CDR2 sequences are KGHSH and LQKENI. CDR3 sequence: CASSPEVTQYF. The CDR3 DNA follows: TGTGCCAGCTCACCAGAGGTGACCCAGTACTTC. Full variable domain (rest looked up from reference TRBV18 and TRBJ2-5): NAGVMQNPRHLVRRRGQEARLRCSPMKGHSHVYWYRQLPEEGLKFMVYLQKENIIDESGMPKERFSAEFPKEGPSILRIQQVVRGDSAAYFCASSPEVTQYFGPGTRLLVL.

This clonotype showed up just a few times. This chain uses TRBV11-2 with TRBJ1-3; tentative D call: TRBD1 (5 bases). V lost 5 bases, J lost 3 bases, and 29 bases lay in between. The CDR3 totals 20 residues. The germline V gene encodes CDR1 SGHAT and CDR2 FQNNGV. The CDR3 DNA reads as TGTGCCAGCAGCCTCCCCTGGCCGGGGGTGCACGGTGCGTTTGGAAACACCATATATTTT. Its translation is CASSLPWPGVHGAFGNTIYF.

The gene calls are TRBV6-1 and TRBJ2-7; 8 nucleotides match TRBD1. The CDR3 sequence is 15 residues long. Germline V lookup: CDR1 MNHNS, CDR2 SASEGT. Trimming at V came to 8 bases and at J to 1 base, leaving 10 bases not matched to a gene. CDR3 sequence: CASGAIGQGSYEQYF. CDR3 sequence (DNA): TGTGCCAGCGGGGCGATTGGACAGGGATCCTACGAGCAGTACTTC.

The chain employs TRBV9 and TRBJ2-7, with D tentatively TRBD1 or TRBD2 (5 bases each). The CDR3 totals 14 residues. Trimming left V 0 bases short and J 5 bases short, with 12 bases between. CDR1 is SGDLS and CDR2 is YYNGEE in the germline V gene. CDR3 bases: TGTGCCAGCAGCGTAGAAGTCTGGGGGAACGAGCAGTACTTC. Translation gives CASSVEVWGNEQYF.

This clonotype has just a few counts. V and J are TRBV20-1 and TRBJ2-7; D possibly uses TRBD1 or TRBD2 (6 bases each). V lost 2 bases, J lost 5 bases, and 16 bases lay in between. There are 14 residues in the CDR3. Per the germline V gene, CDR1 is DFQATT and CDR2 is SNEGSKA (reference sequence). The CDR3 DNA is TGCAGTGCTAGAAAAGGGCAGGGGACTCACGAGCAGTACTTC. Its protein product is CSARKGQGTHEQYF.

This chain links TRBV6-2 or TRBV6-3 with TRBJ2-3; D gene unclear. Germline CDR1 reads MNHEY; CDR2 reads SVGEGT. Trimming removed 6 bases from V and 5 bases from J, with 12 bases in between. The CDR3 is 13 amino acids. The CDR3 is CASSPGNRDTQYF. The CDR3 bases are TGTGCCAGCAGCCCCGGAAATCGAGATACGCAGTATTTT.